These T cell receptor beta chains were read from a single sample in a study of cytomegalovirus exposure and HLA in healthy donors. The repertoire was sequenced with immunoSEQ multiplex PCR; TCRdb's copy has only in-frame clones and lacks some. The table lists tens of thousands of clones, 70% to 80% of them singletons. Specimen: PBMCs. The receptors originated from a woman between 55 and 75 years old in good health and CMV-seropositive. CDR3s include the opening cysteine and the closing phenylalanine or tryptophan. For some rows the clone size is stated as once, few or many, or as a class when expanded; others skip it.

CASSLSWTGRNTIYF | - | TRBJ1-3 | TRBV7-6
CASSFRDQTGTYGYTF | - | TRBJ1-2 | TRBV5-8
CASSLGPSNQPQHF | few | TRBJ1-5 | TRBV23-1
CASSLKTSGGTDTQYF | - | TRBJ2-3 | TRBV27
CASSSPGRGTQYF | - | TRBJ2-5 | TRBV6-1
CASSLVLDSASTDTQYF | few | TRBJ2-3 | TRBV5-6
CASSEFGGPRQGSRPEAFF | few | TRBJ1-1 | TRBV10-1
CASSLFGPAGESDTQYF | - | TRBJ2-3 | TRBV7-9
CASSPDGNYGYTF | - | TRBJ1-2 | TRBV18
CSVVGQEYTEAFF | - | TRBJ1-1 | TRBV29-1
CASGPRANYGYTF | - | TRBJ1-2 | TRBV2
CASSQGQGANFYEQYF | - | - | TRBV5-4
CASSPSGGQGSYEQYF | - | TRBJ2-7 | TRBV5-1
CASSPYSSSHTEAFF | - | TRBJ1-1 | TRBV7-9
CASSLGPAGGQETQYF | - | TRBJ2-5 | TRBV28
CASAVGFNEQFF | - | TRBJ2-1 | TRBV2
CASSPRGLSGADNEQFF | - | TRBJ2-1 | TRBV18
CASSLGQGRDGYTF | - | TRBJ1-2 | TRBV5-6
CASGGRGKDTQYF | few | TRBJ2-3 | TRBV13
CASSLGAGTEAFF | - | TRBJ1-1 | TRBV11-2
CASSLQVPNTEAFF | - | TRBJ1-1 | TRBV27
CASSSGTGRDNQPQHF | - | TRBJ1-5 | TRBV7-2
CASSQEYGTSGGNEQFF | - | TRBJ2-1 | TRBV4-3
CASRGLVSGELFF | - | TRBJ2-2 | TRBV6-5
CATGGGTGNEGNQPQHF | - | TRBJ1-5 | TRBV10-3